One sample yielded the 4 T cell receptor beta chains listed below, sequenced in a study of T-cell reconstitution after alpha-beta-depleted transplantation in children. Using unique molecular identifiers, the investigators prepared the TCRbeta library. TCRdb re-analysed the PCR reads in MiXCR, keeping a single row per CDR3 protein. The repertoire holds hundreds of thousands of distinct CDR3 sequences, with approximately 9.5% as singletons. Here the sequenced sample was PBMCs from the stem cell graft donor, taken from the stem cell graft. These receptors were obtained from a human donor who donated a stem cell graft to a child with acute lymphoblastic leukemia.

This chain joins TRBV12-3 or TRBV12-4 and TRBJ1-5; TRBD1 aligns across 9 bases. This CDR3 spans 17 amino acids. The V and J ends lost 4 bases and 6 bases, in that order; junction bases with no gene match: 13. Here the CDR3 DNA reads TGTGCCAGCAGTTACGAGACCGGGACAGGGAACCCTCAGCCCCAGCATTTT. It yields the protein CASSYETGTGNPQPQHF.

A few counts support this clonotype. Here the CDR3 reads CASSLAGASGGHNEQFF. Here the CDR3 DNA reads TGCGCCAGCAGCTTGGCAGGGGCTAGCGGGGGTCACAATGAGCAGTTCTTC. The chain carries TRBV5-1 and TRBJ2-1; 10 nucleotides match TRBD2. This CDR3 comprises 17 residues. V was clipped by 0 bases and J by 5 bases; unmatched bases: 8. The germline gives CDR1 SGHRS, CDR2 YFSETQ.

V usage is TRBV30 and J usage is TRBJ1-1; 7 positions match TRBD1. Trimming cost V 3 bases and J 5 bases; bases outside gene matches: 6. The CDR3 runs 13 residues. CDR1 GTSNPN and CDR2 SVGIG come from the germline V gene (reference sequence). The CDR3 DNA sequence: TGTGCCTGGAGGCCTCCAGGGGGTACTGAAGCTTTCTTT. Its protein is CAWRPPGGTEAFF.

This chain links TRBV5-5 with TRBJ2-3; D remains ambiguous. V dropped 2 bases and J dropped 4 bases, with 8 bases sitting between them. The CDR3 sequence is 13 residues long. Germline CDR1 and CDR2: SGHKS and YYEKEE (reference sequence). The CDR3 bases are TGTGCCAGCAGCTTCCCGCTAGCAGATACGCAGTATTTT. It is translated as CASSFPLADTQYF. Full variable domain (rest looked up from reference TRBV5-5 and TRBJ2-3): DAGVTQSPTHLIKTRGQQVTLRCSPISGHKSVSWYQQVLGQGPQFIFQYYEKEERGRGNFPDRFSARQFPNYSSELNVNALLLGDSALYLCASSFPLADTQYFGPGTRLTVL.